These T cell receptor beta chains were read from a single sample in a study of cytomegalovirus exposure and HLA in healthy donors. Clones were sequenced by immunoSEQ multiplex PCR, and TCRdb holds only the in-frame ones, with some missing. This sample has about 95,000 clones, with 65% to 90% found just once. Sample: PBMCs. These receptors were taken from a young man in good health and CMV-seropositive. The CDR3 runs from the conserved cysteine through the conserved F or W. Fields, in order: clone size, D gene, J gene, V gene, CDR3 length, CDR3 protein. A D gene is named only where the DNA matches it firmly. Size is stated for part of the rows, as once, few or many counts, or as a class when the clone is expanded.

.,TRBD2,TRBJ2-1,TRBV11-1,15,CASSLEASGNNEQFF
.,TRBD2,TRBJ2-1,TRBV7-2,14,CASSLGLAGNEQFF
.,.,TRBJ2-7,TRBV29-1,13,CSVLTEVSYEQYF
.,TRBD1,TRBJ1-3,TRBV5-4,15,CASSPDRASGNTIYF
.,.,TRBJ1-4,TRBV7-8,14,CASSPIATNEKLFF
.,.,TRBJ2-5,TRBV20-1,11,CSAKEEETQYF
once,.,TRBJ2-3,TRBV4-2,16,CASSPARSAETDTQYF
.,TRBD1,TRBJ2-2,TRBV11-3,16,CASSLEDREDTGELFF
.,TRBD2,TRBJ2-2,TRBV5-1,15,CASSLESSGTGELFF
.,.,TRBJ1-4,TRBV6-1,15,CASSDFGVGNEKLFF
.,TRBD2,TRBJ2-1,TRBV7-2,15,CASSFERGNSNEQFF
.,TRBD1,TRBJ2-6,TRBV10-3,19,CAISESEGQGAAGANVLTF
few,.,TRBJ2-5,TRBV6-6,15,CASIPLTGGKETQYF
.,TRBD2,TRBJ2-5,TRBV28,17,CASRIEPTSGSAETQYF
.,TRBD1,TRBJ2-7,TRBV10-3,15,CAISLRTGLREEQYF
.,.,TRBJ1-2,TRBV2,13,CASRKQETYGYTF
.,TRBD1,TRBJ1-1,TRBV4-3,15,CASSQAGGRNTEAFF
.,.,TRBJ2-3,TRBV27,14,CASSYRQLADTQYF
.,.,TRBJ2-6,TRBV9,17,CASSVKVGALGANVLTF
.,TRBD2,TRBJ2-1,TRBV7-6,14,CASNAGTNYNEQFF
.,TRBD2,TRBJ2-7,TRBV6-4,15,CASSDSFGLASEQYF
.,TRBD1,TRBJ2-2,TRBV19,14,CASSIQGAGGELFF